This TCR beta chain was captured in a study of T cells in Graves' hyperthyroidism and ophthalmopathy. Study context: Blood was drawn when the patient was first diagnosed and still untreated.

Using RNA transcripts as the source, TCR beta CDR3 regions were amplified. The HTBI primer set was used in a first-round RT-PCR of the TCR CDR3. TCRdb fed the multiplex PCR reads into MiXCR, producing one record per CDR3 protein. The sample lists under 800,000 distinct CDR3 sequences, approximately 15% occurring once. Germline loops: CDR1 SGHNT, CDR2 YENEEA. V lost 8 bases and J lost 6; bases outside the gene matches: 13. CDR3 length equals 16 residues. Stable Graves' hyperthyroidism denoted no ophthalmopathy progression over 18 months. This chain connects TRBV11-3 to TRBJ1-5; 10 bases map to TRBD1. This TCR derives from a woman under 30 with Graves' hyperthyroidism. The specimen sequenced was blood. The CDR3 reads CASPAFYGQGGQPQHF. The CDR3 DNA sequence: TGTGCCAGCCCCGCGTTTTACGGACAGGGGGGTCAGCCCCAGCATTTT.